Detailed here is one T cell receptor beta chain. Judged by its sample share, this clone qualifies as medium-sized (0.01 to 0.1%). Its antigen remains undetermined. One base away there is no much larger clone; base qualities are not given. TCRbeta CDR3 regions were amplified from genomic DNA using the immunoSEQ Assay, a bias-controlled multiplex PCR. In the authors' own workflow: Nucleated cell counts per sample were estimated from amplification of reference gene primers within the assay. Sequence reads were collapsed and filtered to measure the absolute abundance of every unique TCRbeta CDR3 rearrangement. For each sample, productive Simpson clonality was calculated by taking the square root of Simpson's diversity index across productive rearrangements. TCRdb re-hosts the immuneACCESS table, in-frame sequences only. Its copies lack some clones; in the studies checked, an unresolved V gene accounts for under half of them, and the cause for the rest is not known. V, J and clone size derive from that table, while D and trimming were established from the DNA sequence. This sample lists 40,000 to 65,000 clones; 86% were detected once. The top ten hold 2.5% to 3% of the sample.

Whole blood was collected in K2EDTA tubes by collaborating institutions according to the institutions' own protocols. Collaborator samples were shipped for TCRbeta analysis as frozen whole blood, isolated PBMCs, or DNA extracted from either sample type. The data were taken from a study of blood T cell repertoires in COVID-19 (dated by TCRdb to 2018 to 2020). With respect to the entire study: Samples covering the acute and convalescent phases of COVID-19 were provided by collaborators in the United States, Italy and Spain. The prospective study material was composed of cDNA or gDNA derived from T cells, B-cell-depleted T cells, or PBMCs. Deeply sampled blood TCRbeta repertoires from subjects exposed to, actively infected with, or recovered from COVID-19 were included in the dataset. The repertoires were released in a freely available public database meant as a resource for research on the immune response to SARS-CoV-2. The samples were drawn from two sources: the first 160 participants of the ongoing ImmuneRACE study, and about 1,300 subjects contributed by 6 global collaborators. The sample metadata nearly always contained a de-identified subject ID, COVID-19 status, age in years and sex. Where available, HLA class I and class II types were obtained from metadata supplied by the sample provider rather than from assay-based typing. On the study overall, not on this receptor specifically: Clinical and demographic metadata were provided uncurated, with the amount varying by source and participant.

Spanning cysteine to phenylalanine, the CDR3 consists of 13 amino acids. CDR3 DNA only is kept here, 39 bases in frame from base 1. From V the trimming removes 10 bases and from J it removes 0 bases, while the gene matches leave 5 bases of the junction unaccounted for. The chain employs TRBV12-3 or TRBV12-4 and TRBJ1-1, and 7 junctional nucleotides match TRBD1. This receptor was identified in an older man with acute or convalescent COVID-19. The sequenced sample was peripheral blood. CDR3 loop: CATSTGMNTEAFF. The nucleotide sequence reads TGTGCCACCTCGACAGGGATGAACACTGAAGCTTTCTTT.